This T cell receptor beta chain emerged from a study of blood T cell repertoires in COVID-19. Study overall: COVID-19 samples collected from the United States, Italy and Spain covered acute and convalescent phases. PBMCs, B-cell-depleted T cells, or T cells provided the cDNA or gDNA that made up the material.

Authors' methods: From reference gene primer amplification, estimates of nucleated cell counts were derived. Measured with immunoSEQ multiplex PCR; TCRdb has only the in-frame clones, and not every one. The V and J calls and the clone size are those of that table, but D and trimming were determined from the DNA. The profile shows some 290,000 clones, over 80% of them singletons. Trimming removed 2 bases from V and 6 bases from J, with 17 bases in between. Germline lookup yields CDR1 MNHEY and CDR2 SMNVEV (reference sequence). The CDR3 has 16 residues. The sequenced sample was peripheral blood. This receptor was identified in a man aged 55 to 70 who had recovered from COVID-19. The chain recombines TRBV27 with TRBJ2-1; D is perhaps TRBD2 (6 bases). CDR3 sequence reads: CASSLGGWGGFNEQFF. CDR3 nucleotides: TGTGCCAGCAGTTTAGGGGGGTGGGGTGGGTTCAATGAGCAGTTCTTC.